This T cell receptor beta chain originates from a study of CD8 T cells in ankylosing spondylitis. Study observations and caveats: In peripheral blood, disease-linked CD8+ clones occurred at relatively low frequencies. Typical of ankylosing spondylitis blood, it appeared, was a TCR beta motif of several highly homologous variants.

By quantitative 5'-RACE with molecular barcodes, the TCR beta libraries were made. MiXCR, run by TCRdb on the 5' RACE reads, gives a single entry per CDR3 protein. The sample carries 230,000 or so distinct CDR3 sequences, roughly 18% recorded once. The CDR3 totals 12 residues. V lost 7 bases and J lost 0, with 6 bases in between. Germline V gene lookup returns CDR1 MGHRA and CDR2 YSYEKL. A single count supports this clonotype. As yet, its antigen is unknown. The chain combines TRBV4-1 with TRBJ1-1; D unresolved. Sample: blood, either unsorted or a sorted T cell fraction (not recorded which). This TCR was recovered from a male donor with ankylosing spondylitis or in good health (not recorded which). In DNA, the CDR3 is TGCGCCAGCATCGGGATGAACACTGAAGCTTTCTTT. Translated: CASIGMNTEAFF.